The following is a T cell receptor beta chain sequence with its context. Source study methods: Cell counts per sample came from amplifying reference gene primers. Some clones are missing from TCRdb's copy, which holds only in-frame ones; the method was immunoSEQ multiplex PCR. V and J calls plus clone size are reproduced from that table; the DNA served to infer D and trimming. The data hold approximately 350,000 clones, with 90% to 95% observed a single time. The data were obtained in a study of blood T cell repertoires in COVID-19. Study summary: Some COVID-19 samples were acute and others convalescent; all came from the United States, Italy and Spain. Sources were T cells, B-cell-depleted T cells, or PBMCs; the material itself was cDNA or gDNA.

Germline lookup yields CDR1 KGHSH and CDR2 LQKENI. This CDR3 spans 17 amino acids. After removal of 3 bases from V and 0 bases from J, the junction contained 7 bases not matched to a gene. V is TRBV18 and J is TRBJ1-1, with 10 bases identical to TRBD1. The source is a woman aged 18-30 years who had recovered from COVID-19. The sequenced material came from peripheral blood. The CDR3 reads CASSPTGGAGMNTEAFF. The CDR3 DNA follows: TGTGCCAGCTCACCGACAGGGGGCGCTGGAATGAACACTGAAGCTTTCTTT.